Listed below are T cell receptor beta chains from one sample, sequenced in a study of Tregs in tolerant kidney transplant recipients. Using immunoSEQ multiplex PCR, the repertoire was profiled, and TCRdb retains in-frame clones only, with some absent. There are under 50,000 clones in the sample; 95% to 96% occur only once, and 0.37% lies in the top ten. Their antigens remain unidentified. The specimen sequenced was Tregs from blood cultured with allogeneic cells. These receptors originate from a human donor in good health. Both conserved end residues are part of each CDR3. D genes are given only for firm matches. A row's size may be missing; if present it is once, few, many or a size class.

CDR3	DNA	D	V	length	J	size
CASSPSSYNSPLHF	TGTGCCAGCTCACCAAGCTCCTATAATTCACCCCTCCACTTT	-	TRBV18	14	TRBJ1-6	-
CASSLSPLRGETQYF	TGTGCCAGCAGTTTATCTCCCCTGCGCGGGGAGACCCAGTACTTC	-	TRBV27	15	TRBJ2-5	-
CASSLVGLAGDTQYF	TGTGCCAGCAGCTTAGTAGGGCTAGCGGGAGATACGCAGTATTTT	TRBD2	TRBV11-2	15	TRBJ2-3	-
CASSFNRDITYEQYF	TGTGCCAGCAGCTTCAACCGGGACATCACCTACGAGCAGTACTTC	-	TRBV4-2	15	TRBJ2-7	-
CASSPIGGGGGGYEQYF	TGTGCCAGCAGCCCGATCGGAGGGGGGGGCGGCGGCTACGAGCAGTACTTC	-	TRBV7-8	17	TRBJ2-7	-
CASSLKGGDTEAFF	TGTGCCAGTAGTCTTAAAGGGGGCGACACTGAAGCTTTCTTT	TRBD1	TRBV19	14	TRBJ1-1	-
CASSEASGTPGETQYF	TGTGCCAGCAGTGAAGCCTCGGGGACCCCTGGGGAGACCCAGTACTTC	-	TRBV2	16	TRBJ2-5	-
CASSPLSGRAGNEQFF	TGTGCCAGCAGTCCACTTAGCGGGAGGGCCGGGAATGAGCAGTTCTTC	TRBD2	TRBV27	16	TRBJ2-1	-
CASSRSLPGANVLTF	TGTGCCAGCAGTCGTTCCCTCCCTGGGGCCAACGTCCTGACTTTC	-	TRBV2	15	TRBJ2-6	-
CASSSDYREINYGYTF	TGTGCCAGCAGTTCAGATTACAGGGAAATCAACTATGGCTACACCTTC	-	TRBV27	16	TRBJ1-2	-
CASRWQGVAEAFF	TGTGCCAGCAGGTGGCAGGGGGTCGCTGAAGCTTTCTTT	TRBD1	TRBV6-1	13	TRBJ1-1	-
CASSTATGVSNQPQHF	TGTGCCAGCAGTACAGCGACAGGAGTTAGCAATCAGCCCCAGCATTTT	-	TRBV6-6	16	TRBJ1-5	-
CAISTGGGHTEAFF	TGTGCCATCAGTACAGGGGGCGGACACACTGAAGCTTTCTTT	TRBD1	TRBV10-3	14	TRBJ1-1	-
CASSPRYGYTF	TGTGCCAGCTCACCCAGATATGGCTACACCTTC	-	TRBV18	11	TRBJ1-2	-
CASSLRVSTDTQYF	TGTGCCAGCAGTCTTCGGGTTAGCACAGATACGCAGTATTTT	-	TRBV2	14	TRBJ2-3	-
CASSPHPLRDGYTF	TGTGCCAGCTCACCACACCCATTGAGGGATGGCTACACCTTC	-	TRBV18	14	TRBJ1-2	-
CASRPGTSSGKLFF	TGTGCCAGCAGACCCGGGACCAGCTCGGGAAAACTGTTTTTT	-	TRBV2	14	TRBJ1-4	-
CASRKEGLANTYEQYF	TGTGCCAGCAGAAAGGAGGGACTAGCAAATACCTACGAGCAGTACTTC	-	TRBV21-1	16	TRBJ2-7	-
CASSLARLNTQYF	TGTGCCAGCAGCTTAGCGCGGCTTAATACGCAGTATTTT	-	TRBV7-9	13	TRBJ2-3	-
CASSHRQTPPYGYTF	TGTGCCAGCAGCCACAGACAGACACCCCCCTATGGCTACACCTTC	-	TRBV7-2	15	TRBJ1-2	-
CASSLGQGGQETQYF	TGTGCCAGCAGCTTAGGGCAGGGGGGACAAGAGACCCAGTACTTC	-	TRBV7-3	15	TRBJ2-5	-
CASRKLLRGKLFF	TGTGCCAGCAGGAAGCTTTTGAGGGGAAAACTGTTTTTT	-	TRBV6-5	13	TRBJ1-4	-
CASSMGDRGTVLTF	TGTGCCAGTAGTATGGGAGACAGGGGAACCGTCCTGACTTTC	TRBD1	TRBV19	14	TRBJ2-6	-
CAWSVRGSTGNTEAFF	TGTGCCTGGAGTGTACGGGGCTCGACAGGGAACACTGAAGCTTTCTTT	-	TRBV30	16	TRBJ1-1	once
CASRGGSGSYNEQFF	TGTGCCAGTCGGGGCGGCAGCGGGAGTTACAATGAGCAGTTCTTC	TRBD2	TRBV5-5	15	TRBJ2-1	-
CASSIRGGNQPQHF	TGTGCCAGCAGCATTAGGGGTGGCAATCAGCCCCAGCATTTT	-	TRBV7-2	14	TRBJ1-5	-
CASSGGGDQPQHF	TGTGCCAGCAGCGGGGGTGGAGATCAGCCCCAGCATTTT	-	TRBV5-5	13	TRBJ1-5	-
CASSLDLDRMGYNEQFF	TGTGCCAGCAGCTTGGATTTGGACCGGATGGGGTACAATGAGCAGTTCTTC	-	TRBV5-4	17	TRBJ2-1	-
CASRGGREAFF	TGTGCCAGCAGGGGTGGCAGGGAAGCTTTCTTT	-	TRBV2	11	TRBJ1-1	-
CASSLERINEKLFF	TGTGCCAGCAGCTTGGAGAGAATTAATGAAAAACTGTTTTTT	-	TRBV7-9	14	TRBJ1-4	-
CASSEVLSGANSPLHF	TGTGCCAGCAGTGAAGTGCTCTCGGGGGCTAATTCACCCCTCCACTTT	-	TRBV6-1	16	TRBJ1-6	-
CASSFAETQYF	TGTGCCAGCAGCTTCGCGGAGACCCAGTACTTC	-	TRBV11-2	11	TRBJ2-5	once
CASSLGGREYTIYF	TGTGCCAGCAGCTTAGGGGGACGGGAATACACCATATATTTT	-	TRBV7-2	14	TRBJ1-3	-
CASSPDRDYGYTF	TGCGCCAGCAGCCCGGACAGGGACTATGGCTACACCTTC	TRBD1	TRBV5-1	13	TRBJ1-2	-
CASSRRDYGYTF	TGTGCCAGCAGTCGGAGAGACTATGGCTACACCTTC	-	TRBV2	12	TRBJ1-2	-
CASSRGQLSNQPQHF	TGTGCCAGCAGCAGGGGACAGCTTAGCAATCAGCCCCAGCATTTT	TRBD1	TRBV5-5	15	TRBJ1-5	-
CASSSRSDRAKNIQYF	TGTGCCAGCAGCTCCCGTTCCGACCGGGCCAAAAACATTCAGTACTTC	-	TRBV11-3	16	TRBJ2-4	-
CASSSGQGARNQPQHF	TGTGCCAGCAGTTCTGGACAGGGGGCGAGAAATCAGCCCCAGCATTTT	TRBD1	TRBV6-6	16	TRBJ1-5	-
CASRTGTTGANVLTF	TGTGCCAGCAGGACCGGGACAACTGGGGCCAACGTCCTGACTTTC	-	TRBV6-5	15	TRBJ2-6	once
CASSVPGTTLLNEQFF	TGTGCCAGCAGCGTTCCCGGGACAACTCTTTTAAATGAGCAGTTCTTC	-	TRBV9	16	TRBJ2-1	-
CASSYSSGRVYEQYF	TGTGCCAGCAGTTACTCTAGCGGGAGGGTCTACGAGCAGTACTTC	TRBD2	TRBV6-6	15	TRBJ2-7	once
CASSAVNYGYTF	TGTGCCAGCAGTGCCGTCAACTATGGCTACACCTTC	-	TRBV2	12	TRBJ1-2	-
CASSWDPNTEAFF	TGTGCCAGCAGCTGGGACCCGAACACTGAAGCTTTCTTT	-	TRBV7-9	13	TRBJ1-1	-
CASSSRQGANEKLFF	TGTGCCAGCAGCTCGAGACAGGGGGCTAATGAAAAACTGTTTTTT	TRBD1	TRBV7-9	15	TRBJ1-4	-
CASSPRGADYGYTF	TGTGCCAGCTCACCACGGGGGGCGGACTATGGCTACACCTTC	-	TRBV18	14	TRBJ1-2	-
CSTGQGHYGYTF	TGCAGCACGGGACAGGGGCACTATGGCTACACCTTC	TRBD1	TRBV29-1	12	TRBJ1-2	-
CASNALAGSEGYNEQFF	TGCGCCAGCAACGCCCTAGCGGGCAGCGAGGGGTACAATGAGCAGTTCTTC	TRBD2	TRBV5-1	17	TRBJ2-1	once
CASRRTGGNTIYF	TGTGCCAGCAGGAGGACAGGGGGTAACACCATATATTTT	TRBD1	TRBV27	13	TRBJ1-3	-